Reported below is one T cell receptor beta chain. V was pared by 0 bases and J by 3 bases, with 5 bases of the junction left unmatched. There are 15 residues in the CDR3. Germline V gene data show CDR1 as SGDLS and CDR2 as YYNGEE. The sample comes from a study of molecular identifiers for immune sequencing clone quantification. TCRdb recomputed calls from the PCR reads with MiXCR, one row per CDR3 protein. The sample includes approximately 680,000 distinct CDR3 sequences, about 25% of them seen just once. The sample consisted of naive CD8+ T cells from blood, with Jurkat cell RNA spiked in. Subset indicated: FACS-sorted CD8+CD4-CCR7+CD45RA+ naive T cells. This chain connects TRBV9 to TRBJ1-1, with 7 bases matching TRBD1. The source of this sequence is a human donor in good health. Some libraries in this study had Jurkat cell RNA spiked in. CDR3 sequence (DNA): TGTGCCAGCAGCGTAGTCCAGGGGGTCCACACTGAAGCTTTCTTT. Protein sequence: CASSVVQGVHTEAFF.